Shown below are 3 T cell receptor beta chains from a single sample sequenced in a study of cytomegalovirus exposure and HLA in healthy donors. The PCR contained 60 Vbeta and 13 Jbeta primers. Generated by immunoSEQ multiplex PCR, the TCRdb table keeps only in-frame clones and is missing some. The sample shows roughly 140,000 clones, about 72% of them seen only once. Sequenced material: PBMCs. These receptors were obtained from a man in his forties in good health and CMV-seronegative.

The V call is TRBV28, the J call TRBJ2-6; a possible D gene is TRBD1 (6 bases). The germline gives CDR1 MDHEN, CDR2 SYDVKM. Deletions cut 4 bases from V and 0 bases from J, with 13 bases between. The CDR3 is 17 residues long. CDR3 nucleotides: TGTGCCAGCAGTTCCTCCAGGGGCCTCTCTGGGGCCAACGTCCTGACTTTC. Translated: CASSSSRGLSGANVLTF.

The V and J genes are TRBV9 and TRBJ2-2; no definite D call. Trimming stripped 3 bases from V and 3 bases from J, with 21 bases between. Germline CDR1 reads SGDLS; CDR2 reads YYNGEE. CDR3 length: 18 residues. The CDR3 nucleotides read TGTGCCAGCAGCGAAAGATTCCACACCTTAACAGACACCGGGGAGCTGTTTTTT. This translates into CASSERFHTLTDTGELFF.

The CDR3 bases are TGTGCCAGCAGCTTATCATCCCTTAGCGGGAGTTTCTACGAGCAGTACTTC. Its translation: CASSLSSLSGSFYEQYF. The V gene is TRBV7-2, the J gene TRBJ2-7, with 9 nucleotides matching TRBD2. The CDR3 extends over 17 amino acids. Germline values: CDR1 SGHTA, CDR2 FQGNSA. The trim removed 2 bases at V and 3 bases at J, leaving 11 bases unmatched.